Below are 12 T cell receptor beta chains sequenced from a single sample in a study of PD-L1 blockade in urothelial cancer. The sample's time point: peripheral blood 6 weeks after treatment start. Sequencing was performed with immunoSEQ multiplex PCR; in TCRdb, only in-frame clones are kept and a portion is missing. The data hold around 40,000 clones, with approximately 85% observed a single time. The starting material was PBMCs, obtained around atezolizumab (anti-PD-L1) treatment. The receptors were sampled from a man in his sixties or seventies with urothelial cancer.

The CDR3: CASSLANRRAGGYTF. CDR3 DNA: TGCGCCAGCAGCTTGGCCAATCGGCGGGCCGGCGGCTACACCTTC. The chain combines TRBV5-1 with TRBJ1-2; D ambiguous. Trimming cost V 0 bases and J 8 bases, with 17 bases left between them. The CDR3 has 15 amino acids. Looked up from germline, CDR1 is SGHRS and CDR2 is YFSETQ.

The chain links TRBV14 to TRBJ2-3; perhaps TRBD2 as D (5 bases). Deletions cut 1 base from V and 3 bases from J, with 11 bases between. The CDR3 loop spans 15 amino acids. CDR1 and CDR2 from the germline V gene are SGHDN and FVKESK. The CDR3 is CASSQVGSRTDTQYF. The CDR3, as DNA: TGTGCCAGCAGCCAAGTAGGGAGTAGGACAGATACGCAGTATTTT.

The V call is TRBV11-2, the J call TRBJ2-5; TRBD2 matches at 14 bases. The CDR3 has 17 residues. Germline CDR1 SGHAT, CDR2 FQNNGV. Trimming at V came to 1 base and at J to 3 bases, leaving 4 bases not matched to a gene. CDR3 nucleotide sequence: TGTGCCAGCAGCTTAGTTGGGACTAGCGGGAGTAAAGAGACCCAGTACTTC. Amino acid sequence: CASSLVGTSGSKETQYF.

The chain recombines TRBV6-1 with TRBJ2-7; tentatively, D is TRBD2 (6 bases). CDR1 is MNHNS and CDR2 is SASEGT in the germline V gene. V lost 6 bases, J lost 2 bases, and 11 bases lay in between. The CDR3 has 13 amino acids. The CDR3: CASRVAAPYEQYF. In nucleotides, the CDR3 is TGTGCCAGCAGGGTAGCGGCTCCCTACGAGCAGTACTTC.

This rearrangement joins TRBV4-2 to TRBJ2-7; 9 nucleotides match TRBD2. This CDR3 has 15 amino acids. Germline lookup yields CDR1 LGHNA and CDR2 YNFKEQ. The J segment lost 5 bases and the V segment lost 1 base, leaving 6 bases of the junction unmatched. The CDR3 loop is CASSQVGGRAHEQYF. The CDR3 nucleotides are TGTGCCAGCAGCCAAGTTGGCGGGAGGGCCCACGAGCAGTACTTC.

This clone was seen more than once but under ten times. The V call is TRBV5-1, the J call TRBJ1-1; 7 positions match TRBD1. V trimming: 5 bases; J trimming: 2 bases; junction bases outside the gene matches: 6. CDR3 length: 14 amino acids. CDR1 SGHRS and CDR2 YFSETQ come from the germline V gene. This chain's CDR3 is CASSLSGGNTEAFF. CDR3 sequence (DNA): TGCGCCAGCAGTTTGTCAGGGGGAAACACTGAAGCTTTCTTT.

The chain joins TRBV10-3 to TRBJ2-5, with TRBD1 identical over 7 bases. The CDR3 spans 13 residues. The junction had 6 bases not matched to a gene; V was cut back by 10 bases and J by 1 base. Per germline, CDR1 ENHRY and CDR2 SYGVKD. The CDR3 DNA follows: TGTGCCACCAGGGGACAGCCCCAAGAGACCCAGTACTTC. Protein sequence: CATRGQPQETQYF.

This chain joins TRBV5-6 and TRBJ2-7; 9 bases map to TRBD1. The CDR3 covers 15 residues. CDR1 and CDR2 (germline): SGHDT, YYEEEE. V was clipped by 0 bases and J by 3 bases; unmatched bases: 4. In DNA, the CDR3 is TGTGCCAGCAGCTTGGCGGGGACAGGGAACTACGAGCAGTACTTC. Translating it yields CASSLAGTGNYEQYF.

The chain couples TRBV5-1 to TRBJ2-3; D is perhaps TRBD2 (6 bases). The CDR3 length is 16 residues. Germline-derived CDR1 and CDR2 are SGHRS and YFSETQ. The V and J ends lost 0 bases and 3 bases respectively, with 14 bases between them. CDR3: CASSLAISGPTDTQYF. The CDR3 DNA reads TGCGCCAGCAGCTTGGCAATTAGCGGACCTACAGATACGCAGTATTTT.

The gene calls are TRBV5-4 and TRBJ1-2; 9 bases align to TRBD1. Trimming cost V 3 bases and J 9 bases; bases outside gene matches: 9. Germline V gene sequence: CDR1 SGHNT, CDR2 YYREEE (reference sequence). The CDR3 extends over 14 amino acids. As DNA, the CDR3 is TGTGCCAGCAGCTCCCGGGACAGGGAACCCCGCTACACCTTC. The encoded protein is CASSSRDREPRYTF.

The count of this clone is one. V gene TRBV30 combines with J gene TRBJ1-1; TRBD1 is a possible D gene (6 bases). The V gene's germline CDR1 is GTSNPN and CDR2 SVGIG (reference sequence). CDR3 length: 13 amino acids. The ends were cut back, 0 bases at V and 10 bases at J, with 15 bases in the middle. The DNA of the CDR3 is TGTGCCTGGAGTGTAACCCTGGGGGCGAGAGCTTTCTTT. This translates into CAWSVTLGARAFF.

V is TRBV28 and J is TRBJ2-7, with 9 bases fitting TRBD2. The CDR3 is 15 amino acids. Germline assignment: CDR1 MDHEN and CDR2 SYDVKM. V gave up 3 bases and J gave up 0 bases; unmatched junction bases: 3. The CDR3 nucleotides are TGTGCCAGCAGTTTGAGACTAGCGGCCTCCTACGAGCAGTACTTC. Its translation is CASSLRLAASYEQYF.